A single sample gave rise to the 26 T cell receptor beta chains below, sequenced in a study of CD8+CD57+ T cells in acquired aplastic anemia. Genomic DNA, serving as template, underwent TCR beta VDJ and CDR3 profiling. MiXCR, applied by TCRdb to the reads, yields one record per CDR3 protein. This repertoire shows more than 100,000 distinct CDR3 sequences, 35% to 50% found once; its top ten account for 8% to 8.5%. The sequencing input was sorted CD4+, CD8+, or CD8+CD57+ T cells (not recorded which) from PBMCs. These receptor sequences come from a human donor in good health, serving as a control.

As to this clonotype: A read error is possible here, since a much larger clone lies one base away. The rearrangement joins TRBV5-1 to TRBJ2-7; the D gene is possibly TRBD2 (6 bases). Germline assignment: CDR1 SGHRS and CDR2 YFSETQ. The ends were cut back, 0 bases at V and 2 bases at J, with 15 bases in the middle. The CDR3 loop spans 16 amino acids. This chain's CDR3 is CASSLDPGETAYEQYF. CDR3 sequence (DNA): TGCGCCAGCAGCTTGGATCCGGGGGAGACAGCCTACGAGCAGTACTTC.

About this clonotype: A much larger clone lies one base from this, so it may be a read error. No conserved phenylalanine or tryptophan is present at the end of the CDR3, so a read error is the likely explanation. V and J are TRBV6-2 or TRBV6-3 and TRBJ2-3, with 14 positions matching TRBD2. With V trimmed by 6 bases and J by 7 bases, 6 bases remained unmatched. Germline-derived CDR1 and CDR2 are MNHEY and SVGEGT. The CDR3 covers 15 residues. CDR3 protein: CASRRLAGGPNTQYL. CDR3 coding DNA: TGTGCCAGCAGGCGACTAGCGGGAGGGCCGAATACGCAGTATCTT.

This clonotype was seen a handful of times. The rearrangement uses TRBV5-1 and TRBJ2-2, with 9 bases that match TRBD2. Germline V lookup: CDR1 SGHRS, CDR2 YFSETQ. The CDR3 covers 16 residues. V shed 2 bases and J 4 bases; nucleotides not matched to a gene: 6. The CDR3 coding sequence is TGCGCCAGCAGCTTAGTTAGCGGGAGATCCACCGGGGAGCTGTTTTTT. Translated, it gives CASSLVSGRSTGELFF.

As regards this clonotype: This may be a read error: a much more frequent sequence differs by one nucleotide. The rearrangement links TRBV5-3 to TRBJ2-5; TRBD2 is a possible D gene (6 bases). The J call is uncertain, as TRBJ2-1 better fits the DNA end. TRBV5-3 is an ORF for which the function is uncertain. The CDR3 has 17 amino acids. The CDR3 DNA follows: TGTGCCAGAAGCTTGGCGCTAGCGACCCTCTCCTACAATGAGCAGTTCTTC. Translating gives CARSLALATLSYNEQFF.

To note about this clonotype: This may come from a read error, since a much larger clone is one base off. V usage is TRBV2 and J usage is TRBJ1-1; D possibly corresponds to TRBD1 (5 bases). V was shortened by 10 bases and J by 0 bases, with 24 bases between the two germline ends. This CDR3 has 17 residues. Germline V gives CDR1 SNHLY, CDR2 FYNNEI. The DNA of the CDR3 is TGTGCCACCTACAGTCCGGGGGGGGTTTCGGTGAACACTGAAGCTTTCTTT. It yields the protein CATYSPGGVSVNTEAFF.

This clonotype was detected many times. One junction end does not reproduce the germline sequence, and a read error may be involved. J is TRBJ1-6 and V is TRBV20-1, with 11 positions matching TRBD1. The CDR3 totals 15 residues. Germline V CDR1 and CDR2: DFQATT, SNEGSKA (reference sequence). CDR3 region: CSADPRTGGNSPLHF. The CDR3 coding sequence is TGCAGTGCTGATCCCCGGACAGGGGGCAATTCGCCCCTCCACTTT.

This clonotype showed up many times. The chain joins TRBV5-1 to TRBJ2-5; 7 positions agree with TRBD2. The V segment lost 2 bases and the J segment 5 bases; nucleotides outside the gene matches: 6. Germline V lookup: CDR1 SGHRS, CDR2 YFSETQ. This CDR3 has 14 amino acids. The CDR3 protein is CASSLNGRSETQYF. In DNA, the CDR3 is TGCGCCAGCAGCTTAAACGGGAGGAGTGAGACCCAGTACTTC.

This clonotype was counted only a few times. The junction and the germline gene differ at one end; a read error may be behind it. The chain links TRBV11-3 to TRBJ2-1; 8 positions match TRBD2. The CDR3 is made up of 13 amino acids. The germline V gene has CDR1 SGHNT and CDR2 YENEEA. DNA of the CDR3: TGTGCCAGCAGGGATAAAGCGGGAGATGAGCAGTCCTTC. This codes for CASRDKAGDEQSF.

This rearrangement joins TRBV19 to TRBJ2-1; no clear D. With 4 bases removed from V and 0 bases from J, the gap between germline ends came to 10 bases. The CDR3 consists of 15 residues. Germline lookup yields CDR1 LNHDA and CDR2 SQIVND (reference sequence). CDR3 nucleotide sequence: TGTGCCAGTAGTACCGCGCGAAGCTCCTACAATGAGCAGTTCTTC. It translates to CASSTARSSYNEQFF.

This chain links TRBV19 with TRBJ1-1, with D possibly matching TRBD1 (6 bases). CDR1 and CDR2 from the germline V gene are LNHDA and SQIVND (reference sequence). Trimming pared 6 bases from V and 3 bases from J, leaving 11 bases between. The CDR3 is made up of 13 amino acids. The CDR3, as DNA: TGTGCCAGTAGGGACAGTGGATACACTGAAGCTTTCTTT. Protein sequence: CASRDSGYTEAFF.

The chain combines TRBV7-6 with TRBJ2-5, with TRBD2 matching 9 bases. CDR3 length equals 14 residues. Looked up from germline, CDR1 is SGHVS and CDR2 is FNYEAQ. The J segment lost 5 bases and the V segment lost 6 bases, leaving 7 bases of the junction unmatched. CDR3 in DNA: TGTGCCAGCAGAATAGCGGGGGCGGGTGAGACCCAGTACTTC. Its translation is CASRIAGAGETQYF.

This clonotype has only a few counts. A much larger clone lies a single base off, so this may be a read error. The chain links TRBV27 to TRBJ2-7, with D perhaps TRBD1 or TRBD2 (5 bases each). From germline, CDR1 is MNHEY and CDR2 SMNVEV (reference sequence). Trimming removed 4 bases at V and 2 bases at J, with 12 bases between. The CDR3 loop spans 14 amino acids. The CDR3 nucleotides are TGTGCCAGCAGTTCTCGGGACCGAGCCTACGAGCAGTACTTC. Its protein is CASSSRDRAYEQYF.

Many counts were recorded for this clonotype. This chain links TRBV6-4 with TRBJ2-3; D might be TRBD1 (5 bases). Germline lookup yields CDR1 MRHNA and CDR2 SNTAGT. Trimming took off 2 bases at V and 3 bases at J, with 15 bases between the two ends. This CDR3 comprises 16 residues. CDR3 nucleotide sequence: TGTGCCAGCAGTGACCCCGCAGGGTCGGTAACAGATACGCAGTATTTT. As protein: CASSDPAGSVTDTQYF.

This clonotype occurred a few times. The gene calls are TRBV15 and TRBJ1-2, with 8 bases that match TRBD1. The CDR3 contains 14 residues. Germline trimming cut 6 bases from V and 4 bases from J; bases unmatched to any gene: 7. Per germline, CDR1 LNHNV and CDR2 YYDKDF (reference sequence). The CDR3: CATRAGGDPYGYTF. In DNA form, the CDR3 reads TGTGCCACCAGGGCAGGGGGCGACCCCTATGGCTACACCTTC.

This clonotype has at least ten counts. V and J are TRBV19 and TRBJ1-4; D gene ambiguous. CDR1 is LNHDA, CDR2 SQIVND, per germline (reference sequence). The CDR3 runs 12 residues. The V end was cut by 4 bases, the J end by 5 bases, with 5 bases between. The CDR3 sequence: CASSKENEKLFF. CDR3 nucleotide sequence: TGTGCCAGTAGTAAGGAAAATGAAAAACTGTTTTTT.

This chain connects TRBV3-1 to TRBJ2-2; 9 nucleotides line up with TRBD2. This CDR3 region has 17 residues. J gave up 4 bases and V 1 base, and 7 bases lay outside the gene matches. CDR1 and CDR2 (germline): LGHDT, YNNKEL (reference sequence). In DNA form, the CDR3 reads TGTGCCAGCAGCCAAGCCAACCTAGCGGGACCCACCGGGGAGCTGTTTTTT. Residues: CASSQANLAGPTGELFF.

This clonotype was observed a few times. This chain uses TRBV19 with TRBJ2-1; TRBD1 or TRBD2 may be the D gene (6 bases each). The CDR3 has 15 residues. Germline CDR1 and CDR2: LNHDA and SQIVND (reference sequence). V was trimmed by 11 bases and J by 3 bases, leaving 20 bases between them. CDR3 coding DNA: TGTGCCTCCCAGCTGAGGGGGGCGGTCTACAATGAGCAGTTCTTC. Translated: CASQLRGAVYNEQFF.

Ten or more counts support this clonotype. The CDR3 DNA reads TGTGCCAGCAGCCCCCAGGCCGACACTGAAGCTTTCTTT. It translates to CASSPQADTEAFF. The chain combines TRBV11-3 with TRBJ1-1; no firm D call. The CDR3 spans 13 residues. Germline lookup yields CDR1 SGHNT and CDR2 YENEEA. With 5 bases removed from V and 3 bases from J, the gap between germline ends came to 10 bases.

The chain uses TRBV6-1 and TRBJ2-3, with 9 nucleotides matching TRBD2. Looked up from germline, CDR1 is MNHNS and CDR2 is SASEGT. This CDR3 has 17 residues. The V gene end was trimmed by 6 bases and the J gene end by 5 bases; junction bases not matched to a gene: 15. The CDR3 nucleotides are TGTGCCAGCAGCAGTCGGTCCACAGCGGGGGGAAGAGATACGCAGTATTTT. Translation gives CASSSRSTAGGRDTQYF.

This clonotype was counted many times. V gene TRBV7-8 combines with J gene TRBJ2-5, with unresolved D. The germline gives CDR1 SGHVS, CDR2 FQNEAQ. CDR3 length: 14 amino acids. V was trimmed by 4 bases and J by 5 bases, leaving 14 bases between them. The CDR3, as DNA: TGTGCCAGCAGCTGGGGTCTTTCGGTTGAGACCCAGTACTTC. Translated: CASSWGLSVETQYF.

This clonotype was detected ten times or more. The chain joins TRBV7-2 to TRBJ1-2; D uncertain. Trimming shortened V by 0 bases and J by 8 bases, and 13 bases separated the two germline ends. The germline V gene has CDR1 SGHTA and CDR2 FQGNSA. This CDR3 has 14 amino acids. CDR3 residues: CASSLAGGAEGYTF. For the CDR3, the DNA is TGTGCCAGCAGCTTAGCGGGAGGTGCTGAGGGCTACACCTTC.

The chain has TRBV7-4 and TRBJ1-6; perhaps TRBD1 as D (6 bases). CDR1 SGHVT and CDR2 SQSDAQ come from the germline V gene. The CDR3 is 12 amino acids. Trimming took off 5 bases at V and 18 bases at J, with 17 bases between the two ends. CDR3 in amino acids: CASSEQGRVYHF. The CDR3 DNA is TGTGCCAGCAGCGAACAGGGTCGGGTATACCACTTT.

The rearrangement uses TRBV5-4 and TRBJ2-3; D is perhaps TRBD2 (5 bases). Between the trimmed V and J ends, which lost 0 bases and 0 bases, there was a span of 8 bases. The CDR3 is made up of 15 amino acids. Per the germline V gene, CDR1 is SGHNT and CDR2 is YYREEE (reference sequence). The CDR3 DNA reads TGTGCCAGCAGCTTGGCCGGCGGGAGCACAGATACGCAGTATTTT. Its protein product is CASSLAGGSTDTQYF.

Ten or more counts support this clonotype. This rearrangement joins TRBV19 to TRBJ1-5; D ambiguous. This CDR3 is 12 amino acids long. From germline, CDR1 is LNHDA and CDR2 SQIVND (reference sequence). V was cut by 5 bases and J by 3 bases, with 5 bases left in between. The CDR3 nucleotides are TGTGCCAGTAGTCCCTCCAATCAGCCCCAGCATTTT. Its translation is CASSPSNQPQHF.

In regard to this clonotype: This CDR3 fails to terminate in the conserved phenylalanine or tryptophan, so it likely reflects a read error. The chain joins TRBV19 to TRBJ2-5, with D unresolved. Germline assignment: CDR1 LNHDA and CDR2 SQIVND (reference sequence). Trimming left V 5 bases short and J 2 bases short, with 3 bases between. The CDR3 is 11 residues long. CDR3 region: CASSLQETQYL. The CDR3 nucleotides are TGTGCCAGTAGTCTACAAGAGACCCAGTACCTC.

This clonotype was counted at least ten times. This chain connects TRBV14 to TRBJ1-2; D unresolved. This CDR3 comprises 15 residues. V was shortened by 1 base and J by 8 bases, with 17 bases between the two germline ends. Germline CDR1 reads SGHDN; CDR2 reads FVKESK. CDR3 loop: CASSQGAQDLGGYTF. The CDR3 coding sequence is TGTGCCAGCAGCCAAGGAGCTCAGGACTTGGGGGGCTACACCTTC.